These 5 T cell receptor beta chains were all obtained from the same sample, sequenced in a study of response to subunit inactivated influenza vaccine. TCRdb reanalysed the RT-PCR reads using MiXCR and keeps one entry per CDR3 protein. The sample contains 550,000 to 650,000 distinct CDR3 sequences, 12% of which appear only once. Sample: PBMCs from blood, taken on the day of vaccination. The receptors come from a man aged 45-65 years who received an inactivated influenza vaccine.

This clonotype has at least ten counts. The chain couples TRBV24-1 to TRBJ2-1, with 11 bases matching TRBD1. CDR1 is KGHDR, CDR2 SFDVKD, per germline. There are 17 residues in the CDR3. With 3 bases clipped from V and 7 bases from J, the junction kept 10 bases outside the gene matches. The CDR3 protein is CATSDPSLRDRGNEQFF. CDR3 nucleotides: TGTGCCACCAGTGATCCTTCGCTCCGGGACAGGGGGAATGAGCAGTTCTTC.

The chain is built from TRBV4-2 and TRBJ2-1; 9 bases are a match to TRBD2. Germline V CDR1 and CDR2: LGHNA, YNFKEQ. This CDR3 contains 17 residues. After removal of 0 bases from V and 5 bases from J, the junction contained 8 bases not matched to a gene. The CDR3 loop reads CASSQDLGLAGNNEQFF. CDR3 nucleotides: TGTGCCAGCAGCCAAGATCTTGGGCTAGCGGGGAACAATGAGCAGTTCTTC.

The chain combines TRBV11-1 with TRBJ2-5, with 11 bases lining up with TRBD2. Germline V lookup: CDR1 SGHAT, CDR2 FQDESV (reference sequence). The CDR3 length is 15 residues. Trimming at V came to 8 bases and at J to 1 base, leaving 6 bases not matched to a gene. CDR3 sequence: CASLGTSGFQETQYF. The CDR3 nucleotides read TGTGCCAGCCTCGGGACTAGCGGTTTCCAAGAGACCCAGTACTTC.

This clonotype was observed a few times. As DNA, the CDR3 is TGTGCCTGGAGTGTACGGAGGGGGCGAGAGACCCAGTACTTC. It is translated as CAWSVRRGRETQYF. The gene calls are TRBV30 and TRBJ2-5, with a tentative D call TRBD1 (7 bases). Trimming stripped 0 bases from V and 4 bases from J, with 12 bases between. This CDR3 contains 14 residues. Germline lookup yields CDR1 GTSNPN and CDR2 SVGIG (reference sequence).

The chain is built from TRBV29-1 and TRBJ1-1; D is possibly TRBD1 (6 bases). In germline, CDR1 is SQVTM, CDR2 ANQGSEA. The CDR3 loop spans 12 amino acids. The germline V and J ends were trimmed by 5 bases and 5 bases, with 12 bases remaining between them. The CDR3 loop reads CSVRGGSTEAFF. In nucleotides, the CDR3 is TGCAGCGTTAGAGGGGGGTCTACTGAAGCTTTCTTT. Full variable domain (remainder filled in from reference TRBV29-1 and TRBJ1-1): SAVISQKPSRDICQRGTSLTIQCQVDSQVTMMFWYRQQPGQSLTLIATANQGSEATYESGFVIDKFPISRPNLTFSTLTVSNMSPEDSSIYLCSVRGGSTEAFFGQGTRLTVV.